Sequencing of this TCR beta chain was carried out in a study of blood T cell repertoires in COVID-19. The V gene end was trimmed by 0 bases and the J gene end by 6 bases; junction bases not matched to a gene: 12. The CDR3 extends over 17 amino acids. Per germline, CDR1 LGHDT and CDR2 YNNKEL (reference sequence). Assay used: immunoSEQ multiplex PCR; TCRdb lists only in-frame clones, some missing. The sample consists of 85,000 to 95,000 clones, less than 85% of them appearing once. V is TRBV3-1 (or the pseudogene TRBV3-2) and J is TRBJ2-7, with 9 positions matching TRBD2. The clonotype originates from a man aged 65-85 years with acute or convalescent COVID-19. The sample consisted of peripheral blood. The CDR3 region has the DNA TGTGCCAGCAGCCAAGATCCCTGGCTAGCGGGATTACGCGAGCAGTACTTC. Its protein is CASSQDPWLAGLREQYF.